A single sample gave rise to the 19 T cell receptor beta chains below, sequenced in a study of blood T cell repertoires in COVID-19. Sequencing used immunoSEQ multiplex PCR; TCRdb keeps in-frame clones, though not all of them. The profile shows roughly 250,000 clones, 84% of them singletons. The sample taken for sequencing was peripheral blood. The receptors come from a man in his forties or fifties with acute or convalescent COVID-19.

This clone showed up just a few times. The chain employs TRBV14 and TRBJ2-3; possible D gene TRBD1, 6 bases. The germline CDR1 and CDR2 sequences are SGHDN and FVKESK. Trimming left V 3 bases short and J 0 bases short, with 10 bases between. This CDR3 region has 15 residues. CDR3 sequence: CASSHRGQSTDTQYF. CDR3 nucleotide sequence: TGTGCCAGCAGCCACCGCGGACAGAGCACAGATACGCAGTATTTT.

V gene TRBV4-1 combines with J gene TRBJ2-7, with TRBD2 matching 7 bases. V trimming: 5 bases; J trimming: 4 bases; junction bases outside the gene matches: 2. This CDR3 has 12 residues. The germline CDR1 and CDR2 sequences are MGHRA and YSYEKL. The CDR3 sequence: CASSSSGYEQYF. CDR3 DNA: TGCGCCAGCAGCAGTAGCGGGTACGAGCAGTACTTC.

As for this clone: At the DNA level, this CDR3 is encoded by other sequences in the same sample as well. This chain uses TRBV6-6 with TRBJ1-1, with a possible D match to TRBD1 (5 bases). This CDR3 has 14 residues. The germline V gene encodes CDR1 MNHNY and CDR2 SVGAGI (reference sequence). V gave up 2 bases and J gave up 2 bases, with 9 bases separating them. The CDR3 region has the DNA TGTGCCAGCAGTTACGGGGCAGGTAACACTGAAGCTTTCTTT. Encoded protein: CASSYGAGNTEAFF.

The V and J genes are TRBV18 and TRBJ1-6; TRBD1 might be the D (5 bases). Germline V gene data show CDR1 as KGHSH and CDR2 as LQKENI. The CDR3 spans 14 residues. The ends were cut back, 6 bases at V and 6 bases at J, with 12 bases in the middle. The CDR3 nucleotides are TGTGCCAGCTCCCTCGGCAGGGTTAATTCACCCCTCCACTTT. It specifies CASSLGRVNSPLHF.

The rearrangement links TRBV6-5 to TRBJ2-7, with 7 bases fitting TRBD1. CDR3 length: 13 amino acids. Germline V gene lookup returns CDR1 MNHEY and CDR2 SVGAGI. V was clipped by 6 bases and J by 5 bases; unmatched bases: 7. CDR3 in amino acids: CASSPGQMNEQYF. CDR3 coding DNA: TGTGCCAGCAGCCCGGGACAGATGAACGAGCAGTACTTC.

The J gene is TRBJ1-6, the V gene TRBV5-5; maybe TRBD1 (5 bases). The CDR3 runs to 16 residues. Germline CDR1 and CDR2: SGHKS and YYEKEE (reference sequence). Trimming took 3 bases from V and 4 from J, leaving 14 bases between them. The CDR3 region is CASSSGSFDYNSPLHF. The CDR3 DNA is TGTGCCAGCAGCTCAGGGTCCTTCGATTATAATTCACCCCTCCACTTT.

CDR3 nucleotide sequence: TGTGCCAGCAGCCAGACTACCGGGACGGGGGGCAATCAGCCCCAGCATTTT. Protein sequence: CASSQTTGTGGNQPQHF. The chain uses TRBV3-1 (or the pseudogene TRBV3-2) and TRBJ1-5; tentatively, D is TRBD1 (5 bases). The germline V gene has CDR1 LGHDT and CDR2 YNNKEL (reference sequence). The CDR3 totals 17 residues. V was cut by 3 bases and J by 2 bases, with 17 bases left in between.

The rearrangement links TRBV3-1 (or the pseudogene TRBV3-2) to TRBJ1-3; a possible D gene is TRBD1 (5 bases). CDR3 length: 17 amino acids. The germline V and J ends were trimmed by 2 bases and 4 bases, with 18 bases remaining between them. CDR1 and CDR2 (germline): LGHDT, YNNKEL (reference sequence). CDR3: CASSQRPGVIYGNTIYF. The CDR3 DNA follows: TGTGCCAGCAGCCAAAGACCGGGGGTTATATACGGAAACACCATATATTTT.

The chain carries TRBV4-1 and TRBJ2-7; the match to TRBD2 covers 12 bases. CDR1 and CDR2 from the germline V gene are MGHRA and YSYEKL. The junction had 5 bases not matched to a gene; V was cut back by 3 bases and J by 2 bases. The CDR3 is 16 amino acids. Here the CDR3 DNA reads TGCGCCAGCAGCCAGACAACTAGCGGGAGGACCTACGAGCAGTACTTC. It codes for CASSQTTSGRTYEQYF.

This chain joins TRBV6-5 and TRBJ1-4; D is possibly TRBD1 (5 bases). Germline V gene sequence: CDR1 MNHEY, CDR2 SVGAGI. The CDR3 loop spans 14 amino acids. V was cut by 9 bases and J by 5 bases, with 16 bases left in between. The CDR3 spells CASHGRGGNEKLFF. CDR3 nucleotide sequence: TGTGCCAGTCATGGACGGGGGGGAAATGAAAAACTGTTTTTT.

The V and J genes are TRBV7-8 and TRBJ1-5; 7 bases are a match to TRBD1. V was clipped by 5 bases and J by 6 bases; unmatched bases: 10. The CDR3 extends over 15 amino acids. The V gene's germline CDR1 is SGHVS and CDR2 FQNEAQ. The CDR3 nucleotides read TGTGCCAGCAGCCGGGACAGAGAAAGAAGTCAGCCCCAGCATTTT. Its translation: CASSRDRERSQPQHF.

The genes are TRBV2 and TRBJ1-2; 9 bases are a match to TRBD1. The CDR3 runs to 16 residues. The V gene's germline CDR1 is SNHLY and CDR2 FYNNEI. Losses at the gene ends were 2 bases for V and 8 bases for J; bases not matched to a gene: 12. CDR3 in amino acids: CASSEIPDRGSWGYTF. CDR3 DNA: TGTGCCAGCAGTGAAATACCAGACAGGGGGTCGTGGGGCTACACCTTC.

Comments on this clone: Other DNA variants within this sample encode the same CDR3. The chain recombines TRBV9 with TRBJ2-3, with a possible D match to TRBD2 (7 bases). The CDR3 is 15 amino acids. Deletions cut 0 bases from V and 3 bases from J, with 11 bases between. Germline CDR1 and CDR2: SGDLS and YYNGEE. The DNA for the CDR3 is TGTGCCAGCAGCGTAGCGGGGGGCCGGACAGATACGCAGTATTTT. Residues: CASSVAGGRTDTQYF.

The chain joins TRBV11-3 to TRBJ2-7; TRBD2 matches at 9 bases. After removal of 5 bases from V and 4 bases from J, the junction contained 9 bases not matched to a gene. This CDR3 spans 15 amino acids. Per germline, CDR1 SGHNT and CDR2 YENEEA. CDR3 bases: TGTGCCAGCAGCAAAGGAGGGACTAGCAGGTACGAGCAGTACTTC. Its protein is CASSKGGTSRYEQYF.

This clone was found a few times. V usage is TRBV6-6 and J usage is TRBJ2-7; perhaps TRBD1 as D (6 bases). The germline V gene encodes CDR1 MNHNY and CDR2 SVGAGI (reference sequence). The V end was cut by 8 bases, the J end by 3 bases, with 17 bases between. This CDR3 spans 14 amino acids. The CDR3 region is CASRPTGPFYEQYF. The DNA for the CDR3 is TGTGCCAGCCGACCAACAGGGCCTTTCTACGAGCAGTACTTC.

V is TRBV27 and J is TRBJ2-3; D might be TRBD2 (6 bases). V gave up 5 bases and J gave up 4 bases, with 10 bases separating them. The CDR3 sequence is 13 residues long. Per germline, CDR1 MNHEY and CDR2 SMNVEV (reference sequence). CDR3 region: CASSTRRADTQYF. In DNA form, the CDR3 reads TGTGCCAGCAGTACCAGGAGGGCAGATACGCAGTATTTT.

This clone was observed a few times. The chain has TRBV21-1 and TRBJ2-7; TRBD2 is the table's D call and was not checked against the DNA. TRBV21-1 is a known pseudogene. CDR3 length: 12 amino acids. CDR3 region: CASSNPGYEQYF. The CDR3 DNA sequence: TGTGCCAGCAGCAATCCGGGCTACGAGCAGTACTTC.

CDR3 region: CASSVAVGQGDEQYF. The CDR3 DNA sequence: TGTGCCAGCAGCGTAGCTGTGGGACAGGGAGACGAGCAGTACTTC. V and J are TRBV9 and TRBJ2-7, with 9 bases that match TRBD1. This CDR3 has 15 residues. The germline V gene encodes CDR1 SGDLS and CDR2 YYNGEE. V shed 0 bases, J shed 5 bases, and the junction held 6 bases outside the gene matches.

In DNA, the CDR3 is TGTGCCACCAGTGACCTCAGCGGGGGAGAGGAGGGGTCGGGTACGCAGTATTTT. Translated: CATSDLSGGEEGSGTQYF. The V call is TRBV24-1, the J call TRBJ2-3; 8 bases align to TRBD2. CDR1 KGHDR and CDR2 SFDVKD come from the germline V gene. Trimming cost V 4 bases and J 8 bases; bases outside gene matches: 19. The CDR3 length is 18 residues.